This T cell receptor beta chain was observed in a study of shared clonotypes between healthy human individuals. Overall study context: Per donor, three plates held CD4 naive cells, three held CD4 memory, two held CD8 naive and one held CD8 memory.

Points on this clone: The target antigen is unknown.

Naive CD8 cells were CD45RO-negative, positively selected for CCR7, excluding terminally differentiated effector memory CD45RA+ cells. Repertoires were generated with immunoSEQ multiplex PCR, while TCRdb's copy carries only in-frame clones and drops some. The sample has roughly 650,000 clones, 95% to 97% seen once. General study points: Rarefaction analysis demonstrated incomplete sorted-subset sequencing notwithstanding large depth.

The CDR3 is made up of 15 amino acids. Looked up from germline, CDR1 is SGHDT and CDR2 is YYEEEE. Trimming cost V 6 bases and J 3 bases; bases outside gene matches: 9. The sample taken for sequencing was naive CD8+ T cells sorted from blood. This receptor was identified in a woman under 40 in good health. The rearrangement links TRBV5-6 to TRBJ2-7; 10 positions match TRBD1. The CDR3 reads CASNGGTGDIYEQYF. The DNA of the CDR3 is TGTGCCAGCAACGGCGGGACAGGGGATATCTACGAGCAGTACTTC.